The entry below gives a single TCR beta chain sequence along with its context. This clone has a single count. Its antigen specificity is not known. Base-call qualities are not available, and no considerably larger clone is one nucleotide away. These data originate in a study of blood T cell repertoires in COVID-19 (TCRdb year 2020). In the study overall: Samples covering the acute and convalescent phases of COVID-19 were provided by collaborators in the United States, Italy and Spain. The material from the prospective study consisted of cDNA or gDNA derived from T cells, B-cell-depleted T cells, or PBMCs. Deeply sampled blood TCRbeta repertoires from subjects exposed to, actively infected with, or recovered from COVID-19 were included in the dataset. The repertoires were made available in a free public database intended to serve as a resource for research on the immune response to SARS-CoV-2. The samples were drawn from two sources: the first 160 participants of the ongoing ImmuneRACE study, and fewer than 1,500 subjects contributed by 6 global collaborators. Sample metadata almost always included a de-identified subject ID, COVID-19 status, age in years and sex. HLA class I and class II types, where available, came from metadata supplied by the sample provider rather than from assay-based typing.

Participants in the prospective study were enrolled through a virtual design, were aged roughly 18 to 100 years, and lived in some 24 United States geographic areas. To assign participants to cohorts, the prospective study relied on clinical history that participants themselves reported in a screening survey and a study questionnaire. A participant counted as exposed if, within 2 weeks of entering the study, that participant had been in contact with someone who had a PCR-confirmed or clinician-diagnosed COVID-19 case. Each participant in the prospective study had whole blood, serum and a nasopharyngeal or oropharyngeal swab collected by mobile phlebotomists. Additional blood draws and questionnaires over an approximately 2-month period could optionally be provided by prospective study participants. Before DNA extraction, blood samples from the prospective study were shipped at room temperature or frozen.

The immunoSEQ Assay, a bias-controlled multiplex PCR, was used to amplify TCRbeta CDR3 regions from genomic DNA. Per the source publication's procedure: Nucleated cell counts per sample were estimated from amplification of reference gene primers within the assay. Sequence reads were collapsed and filtered to measure the absolute abundance of every unique TCRbeta CDR3 rearrangement. For each sample, productive Simpson clonality was calculated by taking the square root of Simpson's diversity index across productive rearrangements. This is the immuneACCESS table as TCRdb keeps it, with only in-frame sequences that have V and J called. A part of the clones is gone; compared with another copy, unresolved V genes explain less than half, and the rest is unexplained. D and trimming come from the DNA, and the V and J calls and clone size come from that table. For this sample there are a few hundred thousand clones; 80% to 90% appear just once. The ten largest clones capture 2.5% to 3.5% of the sample.

Overall study outcomes, separate from this receptor: How much clinical and demographic metadata was included differed by source and by participant, and the metadata was provided uncurated.

In the germline V gene (reference sequence), CDR1 corresponds to LNHDA and CDR2 to SQIVND. The CDR3 goes from the cysteine to the phenylalanine over 15 residues. The read is trimmed to its CDR3 DNA, 45 bases read in frame from base 1. Between the V and J ends, shortened by 3 bases and 0 bases respectively, the junction contains 9 bases. The receptor was isolated from a woman aged 40 to 50 who had been exposed to COVID-19. The material sequenced was PBMCs or T cells enriched from blood (not recorded which). The chain couples TRBV19 to TRBJ2-1; the D gene is not confidently resolved. The DNA is as follows: TGTGCCAGTAGTATTCAGATACCCTCCTACAATGAGCAGTTCTTC. Protein translation: CASSIQIPSYNEQFF.